Following are 14 T cell receptor beta chains from one sample sequenced in a study of cytotoxic CD8 clonotypes in ibrutinib-treated CLL. Repertoires were generated with immunoSEQ multiplex PCR, while TCRdb's copy carries only in-frame clones and drops some. Of around 160,000 clones listed, more than 65% are singletons. Sequenced material: PBMCs, taken after 12 months of ibrutinib treatment. The receptors were sampled from a human donor with chronic lymphocytic leukemia.

The CDR3 here is CASSVGGEQFF. In DNA, the CDR3 is TGTGCCAGCTCAGTCGGGGGGGAGCAGTTCTTC. The V call is TRBV18, the J call TRBJ2-1; 7 bases are shared with TRBD2. The CDR3 is made up of 11 amino acids. Germline CDR1 KGHSH, CDR2 LQKENI. V lost 5 bases and J lost 10; bases outside the gene matches: 2.

The rearrangement joins TRBV5-1 to TRBJ1-2; 9 bases are a match to TRBD1. V trimming: 1 base; J trimming: 8 bases; junction bases outside the gene matches: 9. Germline V gene sequence: CDR1 SGHRS, CDR2 YFSETQ. This CDR3 is built from 15 residues. CDR3 sequence: CASSLLGQGTKGYTF. The CDR3 nucleotides are TGCGCCAGCAGCTTGCTTGGACAGGGGACGAAAGGCTACACCTTC.

The chain has TRBV5-6 and TRBJ1-6, with 9 bases lining up with TRBD1. This CDR3 has 14 amino acids. Germline assignment: CDR1 SGHDT and CDR2 YYEEEE. After removal of 4 bases from V and 7 bases from J, the junction contained 3 bases not matched to a gene. CDR3: CASSLGQGNSPLHF. The CDR3 DNA sequence: TGTGCCAGCAGCCTGGGACAGGGAAATTCACCCCTCCACTTT.

CDR3 coding DNA: TGTGCCAGCAGCTTAGCGCGGGGATTGAAGCCCCAGCATTTT. Protein product: CASSLARGLKPQHF. The chain employs TRBV7-8 and TRBJ1-5; the D is unclear. Germline V gene data show CDR1 as SGHVS and CDR2 as FQNEAQ. The CDR3 loop spans 14 amino acids. V shed 0 bases and J shed 8 bases, with 11 bases lying between them.

The chain uses TRBV7-9 and TRBJ2-3; 12 bases fit TRBD2. This CDR3 has 18 residues. Trimming cost V 2 bases and J 3 bases; bases outside gene matches: 9. Germline V CDR1 and CDR2: SEHNR, FQNEAQ (reference sequence). CDR3: CASSLPLRLAGVTDTQYF. CDR3 coding DNA: TGTGCCAGCAGCTTACCCCTAAGACTAGCGGGAGTTACAGATACGCAGTATTTT. Drawing the rest from reference TRBV7-9 and TRBJ2-3, the complete variable domain is DTGVSQNPRHKITKRGQNVTFRCDPISEHNRLYWYRQTLGQGPEFLTYFQNEAQLEKSRLLSDRFSAERPKGSFSTLEIQRTEQGDSAMYLCASSLPLRLAGVTDTQYFGPGTRLTVL.

This chain joins TRBV9 and TRBJ2-5; 8 nucleotides align to TRBD1. The DNA end is more similar to TRBJ2-7, so the J call may be wrong. Germline CDR1 reads SGDLS; CDR2 reads YYNGEE. The CDR3 runs to 13 residues. CDR3 in amino acids: CASSNRQGYEQYF. For the CDR3, the DNA is TGTGCCAGCAGCAACAGACAGGGGTACGAGCAGTACTTC.

This clone was detected a few times. The J gene is TRBJ1-2, the V gene TRBV7-2, with 7 nucleotides matching TRBD1. The CDR3 runs to 15 residues. CDR1 SGHTA and CDR2 FQGNSA come from the germline V gene. J gave up 6 bases and V 2 bases, and 9 bases lay outside the gene matches. The CDR3 protein is CASSLSRQGGDGYTF. The CDR3 DNA reads as TGTGCCAGCAGCTTATCCCGACAGGGCGGGGATGGCTACACCTTC.

V is TRBV7-2 and J is TRBJ1-1; D possibly corresponds to TRBD1 (6 bases). V dropped 7 bases and J dropped 3 bases, with 15 bases sitting between them. The CDR3 has 14 residues. Germline CDR1 and CDR2: SGHTA and FQGNSA. CDR3: CASTTPGAHTEAFF. The CDR3, as DNA: TGTGCCAGCACCACCCCGGGGGCGCACACTGAAGCTTTCTTT.

The chain couples TRBV2 to TRBJ2-3; D gene ambiguous. V was clipped by 1 base and J by 3 bases, with 8 bases between them. CDR3 size: 14 residues. Germline-derived CDR1 and CDR2 are SNHLY and FYNNEI. In nucleotides, the CDR3 is TGTGCCAGCAGTGAAGTAGGAGCGACAGATACGCAGTATTTT. It specifies CASSEVGATDTQYF.

The chain employs TRBV19 and TRBJ1-1, with D maybe TRBD1 (5 bases). The CDR3 has 16 amino acids. Germline lookup yields CDR1 LNHDA and CDR2 SQIVND (reference sequence). Trimming stripped 9 bases from V and 4 bases from J, with 24 bases between. CDR3 in DNA: TGTGCCAGCCTTCCACAGGTTTTACCATACCGCACTGAAGCTTTCTTT. Its protein is CASLPQVLPYRTEAFF.

The genes are TRBV29-1 and TRBJ2-1; TRBD1 is a possible D gene (6 bases). Germline assignment: CDR1 SQVTM and CDR2 ANQGSEA. The CDR3 has 11 residues. Trimming shortened V by 7 bases and J by 6 bases, and 10 bases separated the two germline ends. The DNA for the CDR3 is TGCAGCGCAGGACAGCTCAATGAGCAGTTCTTC. This codes for CSAGQLNEQFF.

The rearrangement links TRBV18 to TRBJ2-3; no firm D call. The CDR3 runs to 13 residues. The germline V gene has CDR1 KGHSH and CDR2 LQKENI. Trimming removed 3 bases from V and 8 bases from J, with 12 bases in between. This chain's CDR3 is CASSPGSVFTQYF. The CDR3 nucleotides read TGTGCCAGCTCACCCGGCTCGGTTTTTACGCAGTATTTT.

This clone was picked up one time. The J gene is TRBJ2-5, the V gene TRBV5-4; D gene uncertain. CDR1 is SGHNT, CDR2 YYREEE, per germline (reference sequence). V lost 4 bases and J 2 bases, leaving 18 bases between the germline ends. The CDR3 contains 16 residues. CDR3 sequence (DNA): TGTGCCAGCAGCCCAAGTGGTGGGCGACTTCAAGAGACCCAGTACTTC. Residues: CASSPSGGRLQETQYF.

This sequence joins TRBV9 and TRBJ1-2, with 7 bases lining up with TRBD1. Germline V lookup: CDR1 SGDLS, CDR2 YYNGEE. J was trimmed by 4 bases and V by 0 bases; bases with no gene match: 3. CDR3 size: 14 residues. CDR3 nucleotides: TGTGCCAGCAGCGTAGCTGGACAGGCCTATGGCTACACCTTC. This translates into CASSVAGQAYGYTF.